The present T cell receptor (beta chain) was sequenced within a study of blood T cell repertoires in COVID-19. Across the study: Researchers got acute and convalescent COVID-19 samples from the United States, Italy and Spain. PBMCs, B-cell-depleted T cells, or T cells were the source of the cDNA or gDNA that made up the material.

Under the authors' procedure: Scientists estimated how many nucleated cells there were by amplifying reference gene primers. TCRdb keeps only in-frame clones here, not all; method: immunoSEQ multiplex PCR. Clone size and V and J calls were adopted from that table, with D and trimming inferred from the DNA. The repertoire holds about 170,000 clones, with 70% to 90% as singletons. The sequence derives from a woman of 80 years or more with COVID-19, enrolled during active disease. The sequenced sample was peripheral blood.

CDR3 protein: CASSPLTGELFF. In DNA, the CDR3 is TGTGCCAGCAGCCCCCTAACCGGGGAGCTGTTTTTT. The chain uses TRBV3-1 (or the pseudogene TRBV3-2) and TRBJ2-2; D remains ambiguous. The CDR3 runs to 12 residues. Trimming took off 4 bases at V and 5 bases at J, with 5 bases between the two ends. The germline gives CDR1 LGHDT, CDR2 YNNKEL (reference sequence).